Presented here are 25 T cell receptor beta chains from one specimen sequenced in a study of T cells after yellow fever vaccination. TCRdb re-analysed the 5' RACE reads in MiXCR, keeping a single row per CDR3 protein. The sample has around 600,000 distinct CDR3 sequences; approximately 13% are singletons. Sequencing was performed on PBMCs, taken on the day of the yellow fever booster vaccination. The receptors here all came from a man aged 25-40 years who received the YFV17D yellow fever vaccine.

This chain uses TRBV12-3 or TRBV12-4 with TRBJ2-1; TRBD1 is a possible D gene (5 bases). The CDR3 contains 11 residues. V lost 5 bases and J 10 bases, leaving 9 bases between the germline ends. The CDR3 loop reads CASSTGIEQFF. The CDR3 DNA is TGTGCCAGCAGTACAGGTATCGAGCAGTTCTTC.

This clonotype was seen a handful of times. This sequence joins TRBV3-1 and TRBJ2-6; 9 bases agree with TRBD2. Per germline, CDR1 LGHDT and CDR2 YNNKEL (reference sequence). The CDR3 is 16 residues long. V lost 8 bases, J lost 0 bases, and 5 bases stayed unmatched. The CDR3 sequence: CASHSGRLSGANVLTF. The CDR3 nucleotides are TGTGCCAGCCATAGCGGGAGACTCTCTGGGGCCAACGTCCTGACTTTC.

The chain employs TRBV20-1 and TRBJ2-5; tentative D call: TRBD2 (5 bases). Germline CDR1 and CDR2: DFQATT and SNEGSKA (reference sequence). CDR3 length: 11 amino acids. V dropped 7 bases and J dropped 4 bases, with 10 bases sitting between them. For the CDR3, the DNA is TGCAGTGTCGTAGCGAGAGAGACCCAGTACTTC. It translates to CSVVARETQYF.

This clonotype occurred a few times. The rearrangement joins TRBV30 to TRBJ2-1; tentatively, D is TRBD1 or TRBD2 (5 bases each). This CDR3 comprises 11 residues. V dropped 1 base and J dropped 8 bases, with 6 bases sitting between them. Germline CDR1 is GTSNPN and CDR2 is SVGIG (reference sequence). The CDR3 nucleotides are TGTGCCTGGAGTGGAGGGGATGAGCAGTTCTTC. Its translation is CAWSGGDEQFF.

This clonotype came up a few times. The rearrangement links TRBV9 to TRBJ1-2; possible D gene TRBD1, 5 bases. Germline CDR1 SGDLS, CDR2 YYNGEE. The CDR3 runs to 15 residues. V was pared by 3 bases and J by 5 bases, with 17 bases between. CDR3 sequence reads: CASSAQGLGAYGYTF. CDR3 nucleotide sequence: TGTGCCAGCAGCGCTCAAGGCTTAGGGGCTTATGGCTACACCTTC.

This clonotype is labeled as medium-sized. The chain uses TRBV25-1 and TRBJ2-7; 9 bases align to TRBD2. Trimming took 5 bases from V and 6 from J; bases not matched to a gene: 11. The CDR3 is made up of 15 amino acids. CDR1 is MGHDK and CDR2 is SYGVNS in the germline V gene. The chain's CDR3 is CASSTLGREGPEQYF. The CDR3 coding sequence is TGTGCCAGCAGTACCCTAGGGCGGGAGGGCCCCGAGCAGTACTTC.

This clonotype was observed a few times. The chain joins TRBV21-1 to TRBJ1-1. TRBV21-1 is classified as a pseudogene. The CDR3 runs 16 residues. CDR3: CASSKKGGGPLTEAFF. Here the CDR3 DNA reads TGTGCCAGCAGCAAAAAAGGGGGTGGGCCGTTGACTGAAGCTTTCTTT.

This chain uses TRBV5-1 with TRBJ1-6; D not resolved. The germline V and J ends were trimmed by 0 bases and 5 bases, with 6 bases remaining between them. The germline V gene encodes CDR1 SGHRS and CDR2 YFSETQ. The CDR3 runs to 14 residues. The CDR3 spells CASSLDGDNSPLHF. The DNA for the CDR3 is TGCGCCAGCAGCTTGGACGGTGATAATTCACCCCTCCACTTT.

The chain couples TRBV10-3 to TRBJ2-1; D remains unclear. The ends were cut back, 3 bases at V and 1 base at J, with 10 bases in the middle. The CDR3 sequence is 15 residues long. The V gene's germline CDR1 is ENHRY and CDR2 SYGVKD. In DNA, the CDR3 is TGTGCCATCAGTGATATCCCTTCTTCCTACAATGAGCAGTTCTTC. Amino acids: CAISDIPSSYNEQFF.

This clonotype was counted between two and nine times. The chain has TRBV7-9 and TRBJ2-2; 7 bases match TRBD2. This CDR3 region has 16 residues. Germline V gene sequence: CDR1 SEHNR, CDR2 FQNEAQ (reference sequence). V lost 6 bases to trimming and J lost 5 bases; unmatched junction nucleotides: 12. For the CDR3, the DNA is TGTGCCAGCAGATACGGACTAGGCTTAACAACCGGGGAGCTGTTTTTT. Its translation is CASRYGLGLTTGELFF. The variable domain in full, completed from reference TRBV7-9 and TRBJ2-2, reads DTGVSQNPRHKITKRGQNVTFRCDPISEHNRLYWYRQTLGQGPEFLTYFQNEAQLEKSRLLSDRFSAERPKGSFSTLEIQRTEQGDSAMYLCASRYGLGLTTGELFFGEGSRLTVL.

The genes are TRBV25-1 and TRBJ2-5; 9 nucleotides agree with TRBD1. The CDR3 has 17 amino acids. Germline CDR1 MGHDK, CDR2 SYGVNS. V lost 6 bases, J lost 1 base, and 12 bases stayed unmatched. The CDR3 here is CASSSVPGQGTQETQYF. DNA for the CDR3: TGTGCCAGCAGCTCCGTCCCGGGACAGGGAACCCAAGAGACCCAGTACTTC.

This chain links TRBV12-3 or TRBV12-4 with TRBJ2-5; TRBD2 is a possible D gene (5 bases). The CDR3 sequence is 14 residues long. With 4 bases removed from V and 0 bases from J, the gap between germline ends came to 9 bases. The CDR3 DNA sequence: TGTGCCAGCAGTTATGTAGCGTACCAAGAGACCCAGTACTTC. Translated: CASSYVAYQETQYF.

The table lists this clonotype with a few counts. The CDR3 protein is CASSLRELGNSPLHF. The CDR3 DNA sequence: TGTGCCAGCAGCTTGCGCGAGCTCGGGAATTCACCCCTCCACTTT. The rearrangement joins TRBV5-4 to TRBJ1-6; D is unresolved. Germline assignment: CDR1 SGHNT and CDR2 YYREEE (reference sequence). Trimming took 1 base from V and 7 from J, leaving 12 bases between them. The CDR3 is made up of 15 amino acids.

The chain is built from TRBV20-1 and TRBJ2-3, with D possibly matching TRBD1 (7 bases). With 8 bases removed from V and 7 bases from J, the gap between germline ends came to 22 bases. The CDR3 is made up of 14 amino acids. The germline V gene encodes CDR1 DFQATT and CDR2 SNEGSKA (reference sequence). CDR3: CSTLEGAILNTQYF. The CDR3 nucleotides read TGCAGTACCCTGGAGGGGGCGATCTTAAATACGCAGTATTTT.

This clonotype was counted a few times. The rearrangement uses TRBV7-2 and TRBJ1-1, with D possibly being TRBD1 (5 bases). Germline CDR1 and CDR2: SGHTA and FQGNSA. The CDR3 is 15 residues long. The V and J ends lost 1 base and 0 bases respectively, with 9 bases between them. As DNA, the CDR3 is TGTGCCAGCAGCTTAGGGGGGACCATGAACACTGAAGCTTTCTTT. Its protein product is CASSLGGTMNTEAFF. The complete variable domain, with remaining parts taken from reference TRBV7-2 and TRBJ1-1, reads GAGVSQSPSNKVTEKGKDVELRCDPISGHTALYWYRQSLGQGLEFLIYFQGNSAPDKSGLPSDRFSAERTGGSVSTLTIQRTQQEDSAVYLCASSLGGTMNTEAFFGQGTRLTVV.

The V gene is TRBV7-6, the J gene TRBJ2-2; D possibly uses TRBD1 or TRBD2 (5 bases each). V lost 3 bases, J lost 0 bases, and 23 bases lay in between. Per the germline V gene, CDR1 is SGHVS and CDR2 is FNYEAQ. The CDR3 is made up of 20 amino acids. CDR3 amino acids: CASSFPPGLGATPNTGELFF. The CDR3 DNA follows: TGTGCCAGCAGCTTCCCTCCGGGGTTAGGGGCGACTCCGAACACCGGGGAGCTGTTTTTT.

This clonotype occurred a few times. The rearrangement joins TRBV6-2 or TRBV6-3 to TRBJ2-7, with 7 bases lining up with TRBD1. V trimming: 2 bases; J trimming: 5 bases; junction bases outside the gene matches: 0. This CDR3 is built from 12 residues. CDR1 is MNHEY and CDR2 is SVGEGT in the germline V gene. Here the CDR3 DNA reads TGTGCCAGCAGTTACGGGACAGACGAGCAGTACTTC. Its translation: CASSYGTDEQYF.

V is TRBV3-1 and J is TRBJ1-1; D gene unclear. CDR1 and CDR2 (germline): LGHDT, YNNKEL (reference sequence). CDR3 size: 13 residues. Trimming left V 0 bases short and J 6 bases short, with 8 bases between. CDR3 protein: CASSQDLDAEAFF. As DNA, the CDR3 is TGTGCCAGCAGCCAAGATCTTGATGCTGAAGCTTTCTTT.

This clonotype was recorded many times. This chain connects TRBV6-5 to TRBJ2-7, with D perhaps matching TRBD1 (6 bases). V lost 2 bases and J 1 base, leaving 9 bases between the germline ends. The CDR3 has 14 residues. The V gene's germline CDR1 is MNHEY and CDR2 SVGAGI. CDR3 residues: CASSYRDISYEQYF. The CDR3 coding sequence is TGTGCCAGCAGTTACCGGGACATTTCCTACGAGCAGTACTTC.

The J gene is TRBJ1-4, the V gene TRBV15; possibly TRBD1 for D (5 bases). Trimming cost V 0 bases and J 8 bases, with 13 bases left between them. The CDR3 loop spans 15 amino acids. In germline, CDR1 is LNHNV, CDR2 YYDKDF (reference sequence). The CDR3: CATSRDLQGGEKLFF. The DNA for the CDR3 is TGTGCCACCAGCAGAGATCTTCAGGGAGGCGAAAAACTGTTTTTT.

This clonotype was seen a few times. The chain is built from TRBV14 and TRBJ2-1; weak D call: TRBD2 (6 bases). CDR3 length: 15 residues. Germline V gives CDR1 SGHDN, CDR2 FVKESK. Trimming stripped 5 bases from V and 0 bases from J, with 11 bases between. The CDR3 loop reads CASSGTFSSYNEQFF. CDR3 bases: TGTGCCAGCAGCGGGACTTTCAGCTCCTACAATGAGCAGTTCTTC.

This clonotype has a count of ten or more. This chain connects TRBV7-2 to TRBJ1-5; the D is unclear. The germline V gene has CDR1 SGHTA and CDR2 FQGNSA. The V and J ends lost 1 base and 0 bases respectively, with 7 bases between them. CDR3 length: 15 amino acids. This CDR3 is CASSLVMNSNQPQHF. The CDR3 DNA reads TGTGCCAGCAGCTTAGTTATGAATAGCAATCAGCCCCAGCATTTT.

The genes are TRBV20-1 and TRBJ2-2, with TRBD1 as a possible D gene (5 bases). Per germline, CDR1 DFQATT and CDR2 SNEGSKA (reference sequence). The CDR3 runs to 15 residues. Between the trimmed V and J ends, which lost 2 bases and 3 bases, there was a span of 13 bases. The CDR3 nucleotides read TGCAGTGCTAGAACCGGTGGGGCCTACACCGGGGAGCTGTTTTTT. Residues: CSARTGGAYTGELFF.

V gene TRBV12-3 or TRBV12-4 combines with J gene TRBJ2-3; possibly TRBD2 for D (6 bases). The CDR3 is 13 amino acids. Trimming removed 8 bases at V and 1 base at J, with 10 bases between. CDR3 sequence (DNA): TGTGCCAGCCGGAGGGTTGGCACAGATACGCAGTATTTT. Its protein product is CASRRVGTDTQYF.

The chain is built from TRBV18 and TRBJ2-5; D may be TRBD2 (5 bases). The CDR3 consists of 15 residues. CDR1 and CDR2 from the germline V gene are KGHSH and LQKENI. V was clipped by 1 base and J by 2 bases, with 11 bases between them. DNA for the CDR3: TGTGCCAGCTCACCACGGTCCGGGGAGCAAGAGACCCAGTACTTC. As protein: CASSPRSGEQETQYF.